This TCR beta chain is from a study of identical twins. On this clonotype itself: What it recognizes is unknown.

Study results and limitations: In zero-insertion analyses, partial confounding could arise from invariant MAIT and iNKT cells.

The ends were cut back, 4 bases at V and 0 bases at J, with 12 bases in the middle. CDR1 is MRHNA and CDR2 is SNTAGT in the germline V gene. This CDR3 is built from 15 residues. MiXCR, applied by TCRdb to the 5' RACE reads, yields one record per CDR3 protein. The sample has 500,000 to 650,000 distinct CDR3 sequences, approximately 20% seen once. The data were also submitted as part of a second study, on yellow fever vaccine responses in identical twins.

The specimen sequenced was CD4+ T cells sorted from blood. The receptor was derived from a woman under 30 in good health. The J gene is TRBJ1-1, the V gene TRBV6-4, with D maybe TRBD1 (6 bases). CDR3 coding DNA: TGTGCCAGCAGTGCCACCGGGGGCCTGAACACTGAAGCTTTCTTT. Protein sequence: CASSATGGLNTEAFF.